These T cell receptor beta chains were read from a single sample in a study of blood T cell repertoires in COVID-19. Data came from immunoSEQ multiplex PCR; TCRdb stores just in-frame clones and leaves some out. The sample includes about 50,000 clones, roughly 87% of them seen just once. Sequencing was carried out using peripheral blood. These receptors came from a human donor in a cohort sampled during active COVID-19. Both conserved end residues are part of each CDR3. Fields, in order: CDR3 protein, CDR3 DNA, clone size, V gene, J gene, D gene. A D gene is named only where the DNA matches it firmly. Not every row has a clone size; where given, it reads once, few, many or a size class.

cdr3_aa: CASKAGLLNGYTF
cdr3_nt: TGTGCCAGCAAGGCGGGTCTCCTGAATGGCTACACCTTC
clone_size: .
v_call: TRBV6-5
j_call: TRBJ1-2
d_call: .

cdr3_aa: CASSRTGGNQPQHF
cdr3_nt: TGCGCCAGCAGCCGGACAGGGGGCAATCAGCCCCAGCATTTT
clone_size: few
v_call: TRBV5-1
j_call: TRBJ1-5
d_call: TRBD1

cdr3_aa: CASSYHSSGAGEQFF
cdr3_nt: TGTGCCAGCAGTTACCACTCTAGCGGGGCGGGTGAGCAGTTCTTC
clone_size: .
v_call: TRBV6-2/TRBV6-3
j_call: TRBJ2-1
d_call: TRBD2

cdr3_aa: CASSLAGTGIYNEQFF
cdr3_nt: TGTGCCAGCAGCTTAGCCGGGACAGGGATCTACAATGAGCAGTTCTTC
clone_size: .
v_call: TRBV7-2
j_call: TRBJ2-1
d_call: TRBD1

cdr3_aa: CARRTQYNEQFF
cdr3_nt: TGTGCCAGAAGAACACAGTACAATGAGCAGTTCTTC
clone_size: .
v_call: TRBV2
j_call: TRBJ2-1
d_call: .

cdr3_aa: CASSVTGPTGELFF
cdr3_nt: TGTGCCAGCAGCGTGACAGGGCCCACCGGGGAGCTGTTTTTT
clone_size: .
v_call: TRBV9
j_call: TRBJ2-2
d_call: TRBD1

cdr3_aa: CASSLAGQGASEQYF
cdr3_nt: TGTGCCAGCAGCTTGGCGGGACAGGGGGCGAGCGAGCAGTACTTC
clone_size: once
v_call: TRBV5-4
j_call: TRBJ2-7
d_call: TRBD1

cdr3_aa: CASSVAGGGIEQFF
cdr3_nt: TGTGCCAGTAGTGTAGCGGGAGGGGGTATTGAGCAGTTCTTC
clone_size: few
v_call: TRBV19
j_call: TRBJ2-1
d_call: TRBD2

cdr3_aa: CASSPTGTGLYEQYF
cdr3_nt: TGTGCCAGCAGCCCGACCGGGACAGGGCTCTACGAGCAGTACTTC
clone_size: .
v_call: TRBV11-3
j_call: TRBJ2-7
d_call: TRBD1

cdr3_aa: CSASVLPGSSAYEQYF
cdr3_nt: TGCAGTGCTAGTGTACTCCCCGGGAGTAGCGCCTACGAGCAGTACTTC
clone_size: .
v_call: TRBV20-1
j_call: TRBJ2-7
d_call: .

cdr3_aa: CASSLTGNNEQFF
cdr3_nt: TGCGCCAGCAGCTTGACAGGGAATAATGAGCAGTTCTTC
clone_size: .
v_call: TRBV5-1
j_call: TRBJ2-1
d_call: .

cdr3_aa: CASSYLGTEDYEQYF
cdr3_nt: TGTGCCAGCAGTTACTTGGGGACAGAAGACTACGAGCAGTACTTC
clone_size: .
v_call: TRBV6-6
j_call: TRBJ2-7
d_call: TRBD1

cdr3_aa: CASSLAQGNNQPQHF
cdr3_nt: TGTGCCAGCAGTTTGGCCCAGGGGAACAATCAGCCCCAGCATTTT
clone_size: once
v_call: TRBV28
j_call: TRBJ1-5
d_call: .

cdr3_aa: CASSFLQGSSYNEQFF
cdr3_nt: TGCGCCAGCAGCTTTTTACAGGGGAGCTCCTACAATGAGCAGTTCTTC
clone_size: .
v_call: TRBV5-1
j_call: TRBJ2-1
d_call: TRBD1

cdr3_aa: CASSPSQAGNVYEQYF
cdr3_nt: TGTGCCAGCTCACCAAGCCAAGCGGGAAACGTATACGAGCAGTACTTC
clone_size: once
v_call: TRBV18
j_call: TRBJ2-7
d_call: TRBD2

cdr3_aa: CASSKIPPGSNTEAFF
cdr3_nt: TGTGCCAGCAGCAAAATCCCACCGGGATCGAACACTGAAGCTTTCTTT
clone_size: .
v_call: TRBV21-1
j_call: TRBJ1-1
d_call: .

cdr3_aa: CASSHRSLFGNTIYF
cdr3_nt: TGTGCCAGCAGCCACCGTAGTCTCTTTGGAAACACCATATATTTT
clone_size: .
v_call: TRBV5-4
j_call: TRBJ1-3
d_call: .

cdr3_aa: CAISESGALEQFF
cdr3_nt: TGTGCCATCAGTGAGTCCGGTGCACTTGAGCAGTTCTTC
clone_size: .
v_call: TRBV10-3
j_call: TRBJ2-1
d_call: .

cdr3_aa: CASSGGHPPYGYTF
cdr3_nt: TGTGCCAGCAGTGGTGGACACCCACCCTATGGCTACACCTTC
clone_size: .
v_call: TRBV25-1
j_call: TRBJ1-2
d_call: .

cdr3_aa: CASSSGQGYGNQPQHF
cdr3_nt: TGTGCCAGCAGTTCCGGACAGGGCTATGGCAATCAGCCCCAGCATTTT
clone_size: .
v_call: TRBV28
j_call: TRBJ1-5
d_call: TRBD1

cdr3_aa: CATSDRERQPQHF
cdr3_nt: TGTGCCACCAGTGATCGGGAGCGGCAGCCCCAGCATTTT
clone_size: .
v_call: TRBV24-1
j_call: TRBJ1-5
d_call: .

cdr3_aa: CASSGRGGGSYEQYF
cdr3_nt: TGTGCCAGCAGCGGCCGGGGTGGCGGGAGCTACGAGCAGTACTTC
clone_size: .
v_call: TRBV5-4
j_call: TRBJ2-7
d_call: TRBD2

cdr3_aa: CAWSGTGGLLSYGYTF
cdr3_nt: TGTGCCTGGAGCGGGACAGGGGGACTCCTTTCCTATGGCTACACCTTC
clone_size: .
v_call: TRBV30
j_call: TRBJ1-2
d_call: TRBD1

cdr3_aa: CASSILGGPYNEQFF
cdr3_nt: TGCGCCAGCAGCATACTAGGAGGCCCCTACAATGAGCAGTTCTTC
clone_size: .
v_call: TRBV5-1
j_call: TRBJ2-1
d_call: .

cdr3_aa: CASSRSGSADGKTQYF
cdr3_nt: TGTGCCAGCAGCCGGTCTGGGAGCGCAGACGGAAAGACCCAGTACTTC
clone_size: few
v_call: TRBV7-2
j_call: TRBJ2-5
d_call: .

cdr3_aa: CASRRTGGSGANVLTF
cdr3_nt: TGTGCCAGCAGAAGGACAGGGGGCTCTGGGGCCAACGTCCTGACTTTC
clone_size: .
v_call: TRBV2
j_call: TRBJ2-6
d_call: TRBD1

cdr3_aa: CASSGVSGYTDTQYF
cdr3_nt: TGTGCCAGCTCGGGAGTTAGCGGATACACAGATACGCAGTATTTT
clone_size: .
v_call: TRBV18
j_call: TRBJ2-3
d_call: .

cdr3_aa: CATRGGVGNTGELFF
cdr3_nt: TGTGCCACCCGAGGGGGTGTAGGGAACACCGGGGAGCTGTTTTTT
clone_size: .
v_call: TRBV24-1
j_call: TRBJ2-2
d_call: .

cdr3_aa: CASSYSMTSGSGRKPREQFF
cdr3_nt: TGTGCCAGCTCCTACTCCATGACTAGCGGGAGTGGGAGAAAGCCGAGGGAGCAGTTCTTC
clone_size: .
v_call: TRBV18
j_call: TRBJ2-1
d_call: TRBD2

cdr3_aa: CASSLGQYYGYTF
cdr3_nt: TGTGCCAGCAGCTTGGGACAGTACTATGGCTACACCTTC
clone_size: .
v_call: TRBV3-1/TRBV3-2
j_call: TRBJ1-2
d_call: TRBD1

cdr3_aa: CATSDGQGRGTYNEQFF
cdr3_nt: TGTGCCACCAGTGATGGACAGGGGAGGGGTACCTACAATGAGCAGTTCTTC
clone_size: .
v_call: TRBV24-1
j_call: TRBJ2-1
d_call: TRBD1

cdr3_aa: CASSDYGGHTEAFF
cdr3_nt: TGTGCCAGCAGTGATTACGGCGGGCACACTGAAGCTTTCTTT
clone_size: .
v_call: TRBV6-1
j_call: TRBJ1-1
d_call: .

cdr3_aa: CASRDQGAGEKLFF
cdr3_nt: TGTGCCAGCAGAGATCAGGGGGCCGGGGAAAAACTGTTTTTT
clone_size: .
v_call: TRBV27
j_call: TRBJ1-4
d_call: TRBD1

cdr3_aa: CASRLQGIDQPQHF
cdr3_nt: TGTGCCAGTAGGTTACAGGGGATCGATCAGCCCCAGCATTTT
clone_size: .
v_call: TRBV19
j_call: TRBJ1-5
d_call: TRBD1

cdr3_aa: CASSLDGQTYEQYF
cdr3_nt: TGTGCCAGCAGTTTAGACGGACAGACCTACGAGCAGTACTTC
clone_size: few
v_call: TRBV27
j_call: TRBJ2-7
d_call: .

cdr3_aa: CASSLLTAYYGYTF
cdr3_nt: TGTGCCAGCAGCTTGCTGACAGCTTACTATGGCTACACCTTC
clone_size: few
v_call: TRBV5-8
j_call: TRBJ1-2
d_call: .

cdr3_aa: CSGGQGFYEQYF
cdr3_nt: TGCAGCGGGGGACAGGGATTCTACGAGCAGTACTTC
clone_size: .
v_call: TRBV29-1
j_call: TRBJ2-7
d_call: TRBD1

cdr3_aa: CASRDIADNGYTF
cdr3_nt: TGTGCCAGCAGGGACATTGCCGACAATGGCTACACCTTC
clone_size: once
v_call: TRBV28
j_call: TRBJ1-2
d_call: .

cdr3_aa: CASSSTGGREQFF
cdr3_nt: TGCGCCAGCAGCAGCACAGGGGGCCGGGAGCAGTTCTTC
clone_size: .
v_call: TRBV5-1
j_call: TRBJ2-1
d_call: TRBD1

cdr3_aa: CASSTRDSILNQPQHF
cdr3_nt: TGTGCCAGTAGTACCCGGGACAGCATCCTTAATCAGCCCCAGCATTTT
clone_size: .
v_call: TRBV19
j_call: TRBJ1-5
d_call: TRBD1

cdr3_aa: CACIKGVSSYNEQFF
cdr3_nt: TGTGCCTGCATCAAGGGGGTCAGCTCCTACAATGAGCAGTTCTTC
clone_size: .
v_call: TRBV30
j_call: TRBJ2-1
d_call: .

cdr3_aa: CASSQEYRGAGEQFF
cdr3_nt: TGCGCCAGCAGCCAAGAATATCGGGGGGCGGGGGAGCAGTTCTTC
clone_size: .
v_call: TRBV4-3
j_call: TRBJ2-1
d_call: .

cdr3_aa: CATREDSSYEQYF
cdr3_nt: TGTGCCACTAGGGAGGATAGCTCCTACGAGCAGTACTTC
clone_size: few
v_call: TRBV2
j_call: TRBJ2-7
d_call: .

cdr3_aa: CSASLRLTPGANEKLFF
cdr3_nt: TGCAGTGCAAGTTTGCGCCTAACCCCGGGGGCTAATGAAAAACTGTTTTTT
clone_size: few
v_call: TRBV20-1
j_call: TRBJ1-4
d_call: .

cdr3_aa: CASSTRDKPYNEQFF
cdr3_nt: TGTGCCAGCAGCACCCGGGACAAGCCCTACAATGAGCAGTTCTTC
clone_size: .
v_call: TRBV7-9
j_call: TRBJ2-1
d_call: .

cdr3_aa: CASRDRVGNEKLFF
cdr3_nt: TGTGCCAGCAGGGACAGGGTAGGGAATGAAAAACTGTTTTTT
clone_size: .
v_call: TRBV2
j_call: TRBJ1-4
d_call: TRBD1

cdr3_aa: CASSYTLTGENGELFF
cdr3_nt: TGTGCCAGCAGTTATACCTTGACAGGGGAGAACGGGGAGCTGTTTTTT
clone_size: .
v_call: TRBV6-2/TRBV6-3
j_call: TRBJ2-2
d_call: TRBD1